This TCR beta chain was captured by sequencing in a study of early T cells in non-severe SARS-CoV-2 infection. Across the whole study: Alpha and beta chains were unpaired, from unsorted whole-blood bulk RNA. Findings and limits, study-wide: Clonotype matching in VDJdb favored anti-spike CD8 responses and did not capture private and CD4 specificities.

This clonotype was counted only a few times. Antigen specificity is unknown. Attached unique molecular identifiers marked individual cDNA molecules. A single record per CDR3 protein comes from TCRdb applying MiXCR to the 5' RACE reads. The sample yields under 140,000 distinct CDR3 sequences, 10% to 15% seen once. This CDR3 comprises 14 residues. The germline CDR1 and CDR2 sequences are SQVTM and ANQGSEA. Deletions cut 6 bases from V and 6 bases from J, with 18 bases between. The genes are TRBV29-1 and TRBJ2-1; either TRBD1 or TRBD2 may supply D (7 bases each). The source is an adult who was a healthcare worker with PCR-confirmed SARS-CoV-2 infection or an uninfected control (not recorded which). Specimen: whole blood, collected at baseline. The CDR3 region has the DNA TGCAGCGTAGCGGGACAGACTCCTTCCAATGAGCAGTTCTTC. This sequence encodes CSVAGQTPSNEQFF.